The following is a T cell receptor beta chain sequence with its context. The antigen remains undetermined. This clone may be a read error of a much larger clone one base away. The sample comes from a study of tumor and adjacent non-tumor tissue in lung cancer. Looking at the study overall: Samples averaged about 4.3 million productive TCRbeta reads each.

Germline CDR1 ENHRY, CDR2 SYGVKD. The CDR3 spans 14 residues. Study observations and caveats: Compared with tumor, normal lung showed significantly lower TCR diversity. Shorter survival was associated with higher TCR diversity in tumors.

This sample's RNA came from whole unsorted tissue. More than 3 cm separated this lung sample from the edge of the tumor. The library came from three nested PCR rounds adapted from ARM-PCR protocols. MiXCR was run by TCRdb on the multiplex PCR reads, yielding one entry per CDR3 protein. The sample shows around 57,000 distinct CDR3 sequences, around 61% of them seen only once. This clonotype was obtained from a man aged 65 to 85 with non-small cell lung cancer. The sequenced sample consisted of distant non-tumor lung tissue. The gene calls are TRBV10-3 and TRBJ2-2; D gene uncertain. CDR3 residues: CAISPSDVTRELFF. The DNA for the CDR3 is TGTGCCATCAGCCCGTCGGACGTCACCAGGGAGCTGTTTTTT.